Below are 17 T cell receptor beta chains sequenced from a single sample in a study of shared clonotypes between healthy human individuals. Libraries were prepared by immunoSEQ multiplex PCR; TCRdb keeps only in-frame clonotypes and omits some of them. The top ten clones hold around 0.6% of a sample with over 850,000 clones, approximately 78% of them seen once. The sample taken for sequencing was memory CD4+ T cells from PBMCs. Subset meaning: CD45RA-negative fraction. These receptors were taken from a man between 18 and 29 years old in good health. Some clones in this sample may be carry-over from other donors' samples.

Worth noting for this clone: Other DNA sequences in the sample encode the same CDR3. The gene calls are TRBV5-1 and TRBJ2-3, with 9 bases identical to TRBD1. CDR3 size: 14 residues. The ends lost 2 bases at V and 4 bases at J; junction bases unmatched: 2. Per the germline V gene, CDR1 is SGHRS and CDR2 is YFSETQ. The CDR3 nucleotides read TGCGCCAGCAGCTTACAGGGGGCGTCAGATACGCAGTATTTT. Translation gives CASSLQGASDTQYF.

The chain couples TRBV4-1 to TRBJ2-3; 8 bases are a match to TRBD2. In germline, CDR1 is MGHRA, CDR2 YSYEKL. The V and J ends lost 1 base and 1 base, in that order; junction bases with no gene match: 7. This CDR3 is 17 amino acids long. CDR3 coding DNA: TGCGCCAGCAGCCAAGGTTTTCTAGCGGGCCGCACAGATACGCAGTATTTT. Protein product: CASSQGFLAGRTDTQYF.

The rearrangement links TRBV6-5 to TRBJ2-1, with D tentatively TRBD2 (6 bases). V lost 0 bases and J lost 11, with 14 bases in between. Per germline, CDR1 MNHEY and CDR2 SVGAGI. The length of the CDR3 is 14 residues. This CDR3 reads CASSYSRDLLKQFF. The CDR3 DNA reads as TGTGCCAGCAGTTACTCCAGGGACTTATTAAAGCAGTTCTTC.

This clone was observed once. Mismatch with germline at one junction end may stem from a read error. J is TRBJ1-1 and V is TRBV5-4, with TRBD1 as a possible D gene (6 bases). The length of the CDR3 is 11 residues. Looked up from germline, CDR1 is SGHNT and CDR2 is YYREEE (reference sequence). The DNA of the CDR3 is TGTGCCAGCAGCCTAAGGACAGCGTGGGTCTTT. It codes for CASSLRTAWVF.

The rearrangement joins TRBV6-6 to TRBJ2-5; TRBD1 or TRBD2 may be the D gene (6 bases each). V lost 8 bases and J 2 bases, leaving 15 bases between the germline ends. Germline lookup yields CDR1 MNHNY and CDR2 SVGAGI (reference sequence). The CDR3 loop spans 14 amino acids. CDR3 sequence reads: CASRTTGGQETQYF. The CDR3 DNA follows: TGTGCCAGCCGGACGACAGGAGGGCAAGAGACCCAGTACTTC.

The chain couples TRBV28 to TRBJ1-5; unclear D gene. The V end lost 8 bases, the J end lost 2 bases, and 16 bases lay between the germline ends. CDR3 size: 15 residues. The V gene's germline CDR1 is MDHEN and CDR2 SYDVKM. The CDR3 DNA reads TGTGCCAGCGTGGGAGGGTTCTTAGGCAATCAGCCCCAGCATTTT. It is translated as CASVGGFLGNQPQHF.

The V and J genes are TRBV5-1 and TRBJ2-7; D is perhaps TRBD2 (5 bases). V was pared by 1 base and J by 3 bases, with 11 bases between. CDR3 length equals 14 residues. Germline lookup yields CDR1 SGHRS and CDR2 YFSETQ. CDR3 sequence (DNA): TGCGCCAGCAGCTTGAACTGGAGGAGCTACGAGCAGTACTTC. Amino acids: CASSLNWRSYEQYF.

The CDR3 sequence: CASSPQGAGNEKLFF. Here the CDR3 DNA reads TGCGCCAGCAGCCCCCAGGGGGCGGGCAATGAAAAACTGTTTTTT. The V and J genes are TRBV5-1 and TRBJ1-4; 8 nucleotides align to TRBD1. Germline V gene lookup returns CDR1 SGHRS and CDR2 YFSETQ. The CDR3 spans 15 residues. The ends lost 4 bases at V and 5 bases at J; junction bases unmatched: 7.

The chain uses TRBV5-1 and TRBJ2-7; TRBD2 matches at 7 bases. CDR1 is SGHRS and CDR2 is YFSETQ in the germline V gene. The CDR3 runs 14 residues. The ends lost 4 bases at V and 7 bases at J; junction bases unmatched: 11. CDR3 region: CASSLGTIPEEQYF. The CDR3 bases are TGCGCCAGCAGCCTAGGGACTATCCCTGAGGAGCAGTACTTC.

The chain combines TRBV5-1 with TRBJ1-4; possibly TRBD1 for D (5 bases). The V and J ends lost 4 bases and 4 bases respectively, with 14 bases between them. CDR1 is SGHRS, CDR2 YFSETQ, per germline. The CDR3 loop spans 15 amino acids. CDR3: CASSRWAGVNEKLFF. The CDR3 DNA reads as TGCGCCAGCAGCCGCTGGGCGGGGGTTAATGAAAAACTGTTTTTT.

V gene TRBV5-6 combines with J gene TRBJ1-2; perhaps TRBD1 as D (6 bases). V lost 3 bases and J lost 6, with 15 bases in between. The germline gives CDR1 SGHDT, CDR2 YYEEEE. The CDR3 runs to 14 residues. CDR3 sequence reads: CASSSQGLENGYTF. The CDR3 nucleotides read TGTGCCAGCAGCTCCCAGGGGCTGGAGAATGGCTACACCTTC.

The chain joins TRBV7-2 to TRBJ2-3, with D unclear. Trimming shortened V by 3 bases and J by 4 bases, and 8 bases separated the two germline ends. The CDR3 is made up of 13 amino acids. Germline V CDR1 and CDR2: SGHTA, FQGNSA. The CDR3 is CASSFKQADTQYF. The CDR3 nucleotides read TGTGCCAGCAGCTTCAAGCAGGCAGATACGCAGTATTTT. The full variable domain, with the rest looked up from reference TRBV7-2 and TRBJ2-3, is GAGVSQSPSNKVTEKGKDVELRCDPISGHTALYWYRQSLGQGLEFLIYFQGNSAPDKSGLPSDRFSAERTGGSVSTLTIQRTQQEDSAVYLCASSFKQADTQYFGPGTRLTVL.

The genes are TRBV28 and TRBJ1-5; D is possibly TRBD1 (6 bases). Germline V lookup: CDR1 MDHEN, CDR2 SYDVKM. Trimming removed 3 bases at V and 5 bases at J, with 14 bases between. This CDR3 has 15 amino acids. DNA of the CDR3: TGTGCCAGCAGTTTGGGGGGCAGGGGTGATCAGCCCCAGCATTTT. Its protein product is CASSLGGRGDQPQHF. Looking up the rest from reference TRBV28 and TRBJ1-5 gives the full variable domain: DVKVTQSSRYLVKRTGEKVFLECVQDMDHENMFWYRQDPGLGLRLIYFSYDVKMKEKGDIPEGYSVSREKKERFSLILESASTNQTSMYLCASSLGGRGDQPQHFGDGTRLSIL.

The rearrangement links TRBV7-2 to TRBJ2-7; 7 bases are a match to TRBD1. Losses at the gene ends were 2 bases for V and 2 bases for J; bases not matched to a gene: 3. The CDR3 loop spans 14 amino acids. Germline CDR1 reads SGHTA; CDR2 reads FQGNSA. The CDR3, as DNA: TGTGCCAGCAGCTTACAGGGGGTCCCCTACGAGCAGTACTTC. As protein: CASSLQGVPYEQYF. The full variable domain, in which reference TRBV7-2 and TRBJ2-7 provide the parts outside the CDR3, is GAGVSQSPSNKVTEKGKDVELRCDPISGHTALYWYRQSLGQGLEFLIYFQGNSAPDKSGLPSDRFSAERTGGSVSTLTIQRTQQEDSAVYLCASSLQGVPYEQYFGPGTRLTVT.

The J gene is TRBJ2-3, the V gene TRBV5-1; D unresolved. Germline V lookup: CDR1 SGHRS, CDR2 YFSETQ. The CDR3 is made up of 14 amino acids. V was shortened by 0 bases and J by 1 base, with 6 bases between the two germline ends. The CDR3 nucleotides read TGCGCCAGCAGCTTGGGGAAACGCACAGATACGCAGTATTTT. Translating it yields CASSLGKRTDTQYF. The variable domain in full, with the rest retrieved from reference TRBV5-1 and TRBJ2-3, is KAGVTQTPRYLIKTRGQQVTLSCSPISGHRSVSWYQQTPGQGLQFLFEYFSETQRNKGNFPGRFSGRQFSNSRSEMNVSTLELGDSALYLCASSLGKRTDTQYFGPGTRLTVL.

The CDR3 DNA follows: TGTGCCAGCAGCCCTGGACTTACGACCTACGAGCAGTACTTC. The encoded protein is CASSPGLTTYEQYF. The chain uses TRBV7-2 and TRBJ2-7; possibly TRBD2 for D (5 bases). Trimming cost V 5 bases and J 2 bases, with 13 bases left between them. Per the germline V gene, CDR1 is SGHTA and CDR2 is FQGNSA. The CDR3 extends over 14 amino acids.

The chain links TRBV7-9 to TRBJ1-2; D remains ambiguous. The V gene lost 7 bases and the J gene lost 9 bases, with 15 bases spanning the gap. The length of the CDR3 is 12 residues. Germline-derived CDR1 and CDR2 are SEHNR and FQNEAQ (reference sequence). The CDR3 region is CASTFSATSYTF. Written as DNA, the CDR3 is TGTGCCAGCACCTTTTCGGCAACGAGCTACACCTTC.